The clone carrying this TCR beta chain was detected once. Its antigen is still unknown. This entry is derived from a study of cytomegalovirus exposure and HLA in healthy donors. Study-level findings and limits: The authors listed 150 to 200 TCR beta chains as cytomegalovirus-associated. Sequencing artifact likely explains a cluster of highly shared sequence variants. Rarity held for most TCR sequences, but there were some public TCRs that occurred in many donors.

PCR primers comprised 60 Vbeta and 13 Jbeta primers. Method: immunoSEQ multiplex PCR; TCRdb's copy keeps in-frame clones and lacks some. This table has under 200,000 clones, roughly 71% appearing once. Sample: PBMCs. The clonotype was recovered from a male donor in good health and CMV-seropositive.

The CDR3 reads CASSLRVSGNTIYF. The DNA of the CDR3 is TGTGCCAGCAGTTTGCGGGTATCTGGAAACACCATATATTTT. The chain couples TRBV27 to TRBJ1-3; D remains unclear. CDR3 length: 14 residues. Deletions cut 3 bases from V and 1 base from J, with 7 bases between. Germline V lookup: CDR1 MNHEY, CDR2 SMNVEV (reference sequence).